The 3 T cell receptor beta chains below all came from one sample that was sequenced in a study of T cell responses to AZD1222 COVID-19 vaccine. TCRdb keeps only in-frame clones here, not all; method: immunoSEQ multiplex PCR. The sample contains about 100,000 clones, roughly 85% of which appear only once. Sequencing used peripheral blood, obtained on day 0 of AZD1222 vaccination. The receptors stem from an adult in good health.

The rearrangement joins TRBV6-2 or TRBV6-3 to TRBJ2-3; D call uncertain. Looked up from germline, CDR1 is MNHEY and CDR2 is SVGEGT. The CDR3 sequence is 12 residues long. Trimming shortened V by 3 bases and J by 8 bases, and 9 bases separated the two germline ends. CDR3 DNA: TGTGCCAGCAGTTATCGCCTGGGTACGCAGTATTTT. Amino acid sequence: CASSYRLGTQYF.

The chain has TRBV5-4 and TRBJ2-2; 8 positions match TRBD1. CDR3 length: 15 amino acids. Germline lookup yields CDR1 SGHNT and CDR2 YYREEE (reference sequence). V shed 3 bases and J 5 bases; nucleotides not matched to a gene: 6. CDR3 sequence reads: CASSSQGVTTGELFF. The CDR3 coding sequence is TGTGCCAGCAGCTCACAGGGGGTTACGACCGGGGAGCTGTTTTTT.

CDR3 nucleotide sequence: TGTGCCAGTAGTATTGCCCGGACTAGCGTTAACACCGGGGAGCTGTTTTTT. It is translated as CASSIARTSVNTGELFF. This chain joins TRBV19 and TRBJ2-2; TRBD2 agrees at 9 bases. This CDR3 contains 17 residues. After removal of 3 bases from V and 2 bases from J, the junction contained 7 bases not matched to a gene. Germline V gene sequence: CDR1 LNHDA, CDR2 SQIVND (reference sequence).